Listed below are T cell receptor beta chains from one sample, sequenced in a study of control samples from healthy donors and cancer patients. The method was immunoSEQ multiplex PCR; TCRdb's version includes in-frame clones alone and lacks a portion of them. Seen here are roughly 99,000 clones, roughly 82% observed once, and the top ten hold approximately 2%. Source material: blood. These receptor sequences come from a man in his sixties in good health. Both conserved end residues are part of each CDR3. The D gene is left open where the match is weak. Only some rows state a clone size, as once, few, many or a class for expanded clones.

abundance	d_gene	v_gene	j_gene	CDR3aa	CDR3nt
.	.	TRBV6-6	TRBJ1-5	CAVSGVYSNQPQHF	TGTGCCGTGTCTGGGGTGTATAGCAATCAGCCCCAGCATTTT
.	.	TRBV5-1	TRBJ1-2	CASSSLSYRETNYGYTF	TGCGCCAGCAGCTCCCTTTCTTACAGGGAAACTAACTATGGCTACACCTTC
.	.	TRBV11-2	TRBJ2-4	CASSLDTWNIQYF	TGTGCCAGCAGCTTGGATACTTGGAACATTCAGTACTTC
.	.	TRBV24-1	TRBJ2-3	CATSDYLSTDTQYF	TGTGCCACCAGTGATTATCTAAGCACGGATACGCAGTATTTT
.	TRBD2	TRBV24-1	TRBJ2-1	CATSDFRGGRASYNEQFF	TGTGCCACCAGTGATTTCCGGGGCGGGAGGGCCTCCTACAATGAGCAGTTCTTC
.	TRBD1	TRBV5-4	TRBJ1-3	CASSLGTATTGNTIYF	TGTGCCAGCAGCCTCGGGACAGCTACCACTGGAAACACCATATATTTT
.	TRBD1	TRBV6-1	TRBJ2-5	CASSDQNYRTGPQETQYF	TGTGCCAGCAGTGATCAAAATTACAGGACAGGGCCACAAGAGACCCAGTACTTC
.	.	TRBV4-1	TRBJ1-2	CASRIRNISRDYGYTF	TGCGCCAGCCGAATCAGAAATATAAGCAGGGACTATGGCTACACCTTC
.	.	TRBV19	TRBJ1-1	CASSIRGSTEAFF	TGTGCCAGTAGTATTCGGGGTTCCACTGAAGCTTTCTTT
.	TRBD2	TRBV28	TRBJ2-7	CASSFSSGGPLEQYF	TGTGCCAGCAGTTTTTCGTCGGGAGGCCCTCTCGAGCAGTACTTC
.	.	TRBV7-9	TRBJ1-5	CASSLGDRANQPQHF	TGTGCCAGCAGCTTAGGAGATCGAGCTAATCAGCCCCAGCATTTT
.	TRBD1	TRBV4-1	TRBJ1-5	CASSQDPPGQGPWGSNQPQHF	TGCGCCAGCAGCCAAGATCCTCCGGGACAGGGGCCTTGGGGGAGCAATCAGCCCCAGCATTTT
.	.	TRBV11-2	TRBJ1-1	CASSLGVRGSSIINTEAFF	TGTGCCAGCAGCTTAGGGGTAAGAGGGAGCAGTATAATCAACACTGAAGCTTTCTTT
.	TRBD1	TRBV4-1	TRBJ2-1	CASSQAPGQGSNEQFF	TGCGCCAGCAGCCAAGCCCCGGGACAGGGAAGCAATGAGCAGTTCTTC
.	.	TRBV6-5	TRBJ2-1	CATLARQWDEQFF	TGTGCCACCCTGGCGCGACAGTGGGATGAGCAGTTCTTC
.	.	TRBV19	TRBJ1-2	CASSMGLAGLGSGYTF	TGTGCCAGTAGTATGGGACTGGCAGGTTTAGGCTCTGGCTACACCTTC
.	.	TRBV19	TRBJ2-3	CASSTGVAGTDTQYF	TGTGCCAGTAGTACCGGGGTAGCGGGCACAGATACGCAGTATTTT
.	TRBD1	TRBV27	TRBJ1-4	CASKSGTGGEKLFF	TGTGCCAGCAAATCCGGGACAGGGGGTGAAAAACTGTTTTTT
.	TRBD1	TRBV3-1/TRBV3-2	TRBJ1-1	CASSQGGTGEVRAEAFF	TGTGCCAGCAGCCAAGGTGGGACAGGGGAGGTCCGCGCTGAAGCTTTCTTT
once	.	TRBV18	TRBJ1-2	CASSPQGNYGYTF	TGTGCCAGCTCACCACAGGGAAACTATGGCTACACCTTC
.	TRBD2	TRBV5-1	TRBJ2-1	CASRAGLATNNEQFF	TGCGCCAGCAGGGCGGGACTAGCGACCAACAATGAGCAGTTCTTC
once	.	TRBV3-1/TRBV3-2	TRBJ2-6	CASSLGGAAVANVLTF	TGTGCCAGCAGCCTGGGGGGGGCTGCGGTGGCCAACGTCCTGACTTTC
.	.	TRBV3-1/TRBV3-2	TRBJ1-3	CASSQVEQSSGNTIYF	TGTGCCAGCAGCCAAGTTGAGCAGAGCTCTGGAAACACCATATATTTT
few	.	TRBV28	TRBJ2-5	CASSWGVGGETQYF	TGTGCCAGCAGCTGGGGGGTCGGAGGAGAGACCCAGTACTTC
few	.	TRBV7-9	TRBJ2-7	CASSFRDQGNEQYF	TGTGCCAGCAGCTTTAGGGATCAGGGCAACGAGCAGTACTTC
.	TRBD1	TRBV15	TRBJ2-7	CATSSEQTGLSYEQYF	TGTGCCACCAGCAGTGAGCAGACAGGGCTATCCTACGAGCAGTACTTC
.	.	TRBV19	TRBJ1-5	CASRPPDSTIQPQHF	TGTGCCAGTAGGCCCCCGGACAGTACGATTCAGCCCCAGCATTTT
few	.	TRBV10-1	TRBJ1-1	CASSERMNTEAFF	TGCGCCAGCAGTGAGAGGATGAACACTGAAGCTTTCTTT
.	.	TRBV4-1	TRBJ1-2	CASSQQIRRGYTF	TGCGCCAGCAGCCAACAGATACGGCGTGGCTACACCTTC
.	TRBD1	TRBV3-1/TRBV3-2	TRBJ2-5	CASSRDRAGETQYF	TGTGCCAGCAGTCGGGACAGGGCGGGAGAGACCCAGTACTTC
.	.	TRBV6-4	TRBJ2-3	CASSDLGGSTDTQYF	TGTGCCAGCAGTGACTTGGGCGGTAGCACAGATACGCAGTATTTT
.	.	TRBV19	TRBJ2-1	CASSIKTDPINEQFF	TGTGCCAGTAGTATTAAGACCGACCCGATCAATGAGCAGTTCTTC
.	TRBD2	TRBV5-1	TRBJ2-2	CASSPRLAVNTGELFF	TGCGCCAGCAGCCCCCGACTAGCGGTAAACACCGGGGAGCTGTTTTTT
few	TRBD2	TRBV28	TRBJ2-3	CASRRTSGRGDTQYF	TGTGCCAGCAGGCGGACTAGCGGGAGAGGTGATACGCAGTATTTT
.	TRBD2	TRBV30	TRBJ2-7	CAWLPLAGGNEQYF	TGTGCCTGGCTCCCGCTAGCGGGAGGGAACGAGCAGTACTTC
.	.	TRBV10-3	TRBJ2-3	CAISSNADTQYF	TGTGCCATTTCTTCTAATGCAGATACGCAGTATTTT
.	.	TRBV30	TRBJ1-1	CAWNLGRDTEAFF	TGTGCCTGGAACTTAGGACGGGACACTGAAGCTTTCTTT
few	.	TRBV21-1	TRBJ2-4	CASSKPHPRARFGNIQYF	TGTGCCAGCAGCAAGCCCCACCCGAGGGCGAGGTTCGGAAACATTCAGTACTTC
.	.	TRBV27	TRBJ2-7	CASSLRNRTYEQYF	TGTGCCAGCAGTTTAAGGAACAGAACCTACGAGCAGTACTTC
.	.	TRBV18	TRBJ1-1	CASSPGQRNTEAFF	TGTGCCAGCTCACCAGGACAGCGGAACACTGAAGCTTTCTTT
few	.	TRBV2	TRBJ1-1	CASTGVGTEAFF	TGTGCCAGCACAGGGGTAGGCACTGAAGCTTTCTTT
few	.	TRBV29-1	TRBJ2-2	CSVETPGTGNTGELFF	TGCAGCGTTGAAACCCCGGGGACGGGGAACACCGGGGAGCTGTTTTTT
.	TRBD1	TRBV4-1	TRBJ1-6	CASSPKGTGDSPLHF	TGCGCCAGCAGCCCCAAAGGGACAGGGGATTCACCCCTCCACTTT
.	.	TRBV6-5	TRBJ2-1	CASSPKGSTGNEQFF	TGTGCCAGCAGCCCCAAGGGCAGCACTGGCAATGAGCAGTTCTTC
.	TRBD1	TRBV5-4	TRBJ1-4	CASSTRTGVDEKLFF	TGTGCCAGCAGCACAAGGACAGGGGTCGATGAAAAACTGTTTTTT
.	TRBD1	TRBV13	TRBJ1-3	CASSSDRGAGNTIYF	TGTGCCAGCAGCTCTGACAGGGGAGCCGGAAACACCATATATTTT